The 18 T cell receptor beta chains reported below all come from one sample, sequenced in a study of T cell repertoires in cytomegalovirus infection. MiXCR, applied by TCRdb to the reads, yields one record per CDR3 protein. This sample has under 600,000 distinct CDR3 sequences; more than 15% occur once, and the top ten carry 20% to 30%. Material for sequencing was CD8+ T cells from PBMCs. Receptors were obtained from a human donor in good health (CMV status not recorded). Some clones in this sample may be carry-over from other donors' samples.

V and J are TRBV7-4 and TRBJ1-1; a weak D match, TRBD1 (5 bases). V was clipped by 3 bases and J by 1 base, with 12 bases between them. This CDR3 has 15 residues. Germline-derived CDR1 and CDR2 are SGHVT and SQSDAQ. In DNA form, the CDR3 reads TGTGCCAGCAGCTTGGACTCGACAGCGAACACTGAAGCTTTCTTT. Translating gives CASSLDSTANTEAFF.

This clonotype occurred many times. V and J are TRBV7-9 and TRBJ1-1; no clear D. CDR3 length equals 14 residues. The germline gives CDR1 SEHNR, CDR2 FQNEAQ (reference sequence). V lost 1 base and J 4 bases, leaving 10 bases between the germline ends. DNA of the CDR3: TGTGCCAGCAGCTTAGTAGCACATAGCACTGAAGCTTTCTTT. Its protein product is CASSLVAHSTEAFF.

This clonotype showed up many times. The DNA for the CDR3 is TGTGCCAGCAGAATCACAGGGAGCCTGGGCTATGGCTACACCTTC. Translating it yields CASRITGSLGYGYTF. The V gene is TRBV28, the J gene TRBJ1-2; possibly TRBD1 for D (6 bases). V lost 6 bases, J lost 4 bases, and 18 bases lay in between. The germline CDR1 and CDR2 sequences are MDHEN and SYDVKM. The CDR3 contains 15 residues.

Ten or more counts support this clonotype. The V and J genes are TRBV7-9 and TRBJ2-5; 8 bases match TRBD2. Germline CDR1 reads SEHNR; CDR2 reads FQNEAQ (reference sequence). The length of the CDR3 is 15 residues. The J segment lost 9 bases and the V segment lost 4 bases, leaving 13 bases of the junction unmatched. CDR3 loop: CASSSSWREAGSQYF. CDR3 bases: TGTGCCAGCAGCTCCTCGTGGCGGGAGGCCGGGTCCCAGTACTTC.

This clonotype was detected a few times. The chain combines TRBV29-1 with TRBJ2-1; D is possibly TRBD1 or TRBD2 (5 bases each). Germline V CDR1 and CDR2: SQVTM, ANQGSEA. The V gene lost 4 bases and the J gene lost 2 bases, with 12 bases spanning the gap. There are 14 residues in the CDR3. The CDR3 nucleotides are TGCAGCGTTGGCAGGGCGGGCGCCTACAATGAGCAGTTCTTC. It encodes CSVGRAGAYNEQFF.

The V gene is TRBV5-5, the J gene TRBJ2-1; TRBD2 matches at 8 bases. This CDR3 contains 21 residues. V was clipped by 0 bases and J by 4 bases; unmatched bases: 21. Germline V gene data show CDR1 as SGHKS and CDR2 as YYEKEE (reference sequence). For the CDR3, the DNA is TGTGCCAGCAGCTTGGAGGGCGCGGCCTTGACGGGAGGGCCTGGGTACAATGAGCAGTTCTTC. As protein: CASSLEGAALTGGPGYNEQFF.

The rearrangement uses TRBV4-1 and TRBJ1-1, with a weak D call TRBD1 (5 bases). V was shortened by 0 bases and J by 4 bases, with 15 bases between the two germline ends. The CDR3 has 16 residues. The V gene's germline CDR1 is MGHRA and CDR2 YSYEKL. CDR3 nucleotide sequence: TGCGCCAGCAGCCAAGATTTATCCGGGGGGAGCACTGAAGCTTTCTTT. Translation: CASSQDLSGGSTEAFF.

This clonotype was counted many times. The J gene is TRBJ2-1, the V gene TRBV7-3, with a possible D match to TRBD2 (5 bases). CDR3 length: 16 residues. Between the trimmed V and J ends, which lost 5 bases and 1 base, there was a span of 15 bases. Looked up from germline, CDR1 is SGHTA and CDR2 is FQGTGA. The CDR3 DNA reads TGTGCCAGCAGCCCATACGGCCCGGGATCCTACAATGAGCAGTTCTTC. This codes for CASSPYGPGSYNEQFF.

This clonotype was recorded a few times. The rearrangement uses TRBV9 and TRBJ2-7; D perhaps matches TRBD1 (6 bases). Trimming left V 3 bases short and J 5 bases short, with 15 bases between. This CDR3 has 14 residues. Germline V gene lookup returns CDR1 SGDLS and CDR2 YYNGEE. The chain's CDR3 is CASSDPHRDHEQYF. CDR3 nucleotides: TGTGCCAGCAGCGACCCCCACAGGGACCACGAGCAGTACTTC. Looking up the rest from reference TRBV9 and TRBJ2-7 gives the full variable domain: DSGVTQTPKHLITATGQRVTLRCSPRSGDLSVYWYQQSLDQGLQFLIQYYNGEERAKGNILERFSAQQFPDLHSELNLSSLELGDSALYFCASSDPHRDHEQYFGPGTRLTVT.

This clonotype was picked up many times. This chain links TRBV11-2 with TRBJ2-5; 10 nucleotides line up with TRBD2. Losses at the gene ends were 5 bases for V and 0 bases for J; bases not matched to a gene: 15. CDR3 length: 19 residues. Germline CDR1 is SGHAT and CDR2 is FQNNGV. This CDR3 is CASSVFGSAGGEHQETQYF. In DNA, the CDR3 is TGTGCCAGCAGCGTATTCGGGTCAGCGGGAGGGGAACACCAAGAGACCCAGTACTTC.

This clonotype was seen ten or more times. V is TRBV7-2 and J is TRBJ1-5; D is ambiguous. Germline loops: CDR1 SGHTA, CDR2 FQGNSA. CDR3 length: 15 amino acids. The V gene lost 2 bases and the J gene lost 4 bases, with 12 bases spanning the gap. CDR3 coding DNA: TGTGCCAGCAGCTTATATGGGGAGCTGAATCAGCCCCAGCATTTT. It translates to CASSLYGELNQPQHF.

This clonotype was seen many times. This chain links TRBV7-9 with TRBJ2-7, with D unresolved. Germline V gene sequence: CDR1 SEHNR, CDR2 FQNEAQ (reference sequence). V lost 4 bases and J 1 base, leaving 8 bases between the germline ends. The CDR3 is 13 residues long. This CDR3 reads CASSSTVSYEQYF. CDR3 bases: TGTGCCAGCAGCTCGACTGTTTCCTACGAGCAGTACTTC.

This clonotype has more than one count but fewer than ten. V gene TRBV29-1 combines with J gene TRBJ2-2; the D is unclear. The CDR3 spans 13 residues. V dropped 5 bases and J dropped 3 bases, with 10 bases sitting between them. Germline V CDR1 and CDR2: SQVTM, ANQGSEA. CDR3 DNA sequence: TGCAGCGTTTGGGGTTCTTACACCGGGGAGCTGTTTTTT. It encodes CSVWGSYTGELFF.

About this clonotype itself: Because the CDR3's place on the DNA is in doubt, the DNA is left out and the CDR3 is given as listed by TCRdb. CDR3 residues: CASSDFRGDSPLHF. V gene TRBV6-1 combines with J gene TRBJ1-6. Germline CDR1 is MNHNS and CDR2 is SASEGT. With termini counted, the CDR3 has 14 amino acids.

This clonotype was observed many times. The rearrangement joins TRBV7-2 to TRBJ2-3; 8 bases map to TRBD2. CDR1 is SGHTA, CDR2 FQGNSA, per germline. The CDR3 contains 15 residues. V shed 6 bases, J shed 2 bases, and the junction held 7 bases outside the gene matches. This CDR3 reads CASSLSGAATDTQYF. The CDR3 nucleotides read TGTGCCAGCAGTCTTAGCGGGGCGGCCACAGATACGCAGTATTTT. The full variable domain, completed using reference TRBV7-2 and TRBJ2-3, is GAGVSQSPSNKVTEKGKDVELRCDPISGHTALYWYRQSLGQGLEFLIYFQGNSAPDKSGLPSDRFSAERTGGSVSTLTIQRTQQEDSAVYLCASSLSGAATDTQYFGPGTRLTVL.

The chain joins TRBV28 to TRBJ2-7; 10 bases line up with TRBD1. In germline, CDR1 is MDHEN, CDR2 SYDVKM. With 5 bases clipped from V and 4 bases from J, the junction kept 5 bases outside the gene matches. The CDR3 consists of 14 residues. CDR3 loop: CASSTDRGLYEQYF. CDR3 sequence (DNA): TGTGCCAGCAGTACGGACAGGGGGTTGTACGAGCAGTACTTC.

In this sample, this clonotype turned up many times. The chain links TRBV11-2 to TRBJ1-1; no definite D call. The CDR3 is 17 amino acids. Germline-derived CDR1 and CDR2 are SGHAT and FQNNGV. Trimming cost V 3 bases and J 0 bases, with 17 bases left between them. The CDR3 nucleotides read TGTGCCAGCAGCTTTTCCCCACGGGCCCCCTTGAACACTGAAGCTTTCTTT. The encoded protein is CASSFSPRAPLNTEAFF.

This clonotype was recorded many times. The V call is TRBV5-4, the J call TRBJ2-7; TRBD2 agrees at 15 bases. CDR1 and CDR2 (germline): SGHNT, YYREEE (reference sequence). J lost 4 bases, V lost 0 bases, and 11 bases had no gene match. The CDR3 sequence is 19 residues long. The CDR3 sequence: CASSLGGTSGGRAGYEQYF. CDR3 sequence (DNA): TGTGCCAGCAGCTTGGGGGGGACTAGCGGGGGGCGGGCCGGGTACGAGCAGTACTTC.